This entry lists 6 T cell receptor beta chains sequenced from one sample in a study of CD8 T cells in ankylosing spondylitis. Whole-study results and caveats: Seemingly distinctive of ankylosing spondylitis blood was a TCR beta motif formed by eight highly homologous variants.

No antigen is known for these receptors. TCRdb used MiXCR to reprocess the 5' RACE reads, holding one entry per CDR3 protein. This sample has hundreds of thousands of distinct CDR3 sequences; roughly 15% occur once, and the top ten carry over 1%. Sequencing input: blood, either unsorted or a sorted T cell fraction (not recorded which). The receptor source for this set is a male donor with ankylosing spondylitis.

V is TRBV29-1 and J is TRBJ1-1; 9 nucleotides align to TRBD1. This CDR3 is built from 13 residues. The ends lost 3 bases at V and 9 bases at J; junction bases unmatched: 8. CDR1 SQVTM and CDR2 ANQGSEA come from the germline V gene. CDR3 nucleotides: TGCAGCGTTGAGGGTAGTGGGACAGGGAAAGCTTTCTTT. This sequence encodes CSVEGSGTGKAFF.

This rearrangement joins TRBV9 to TRBJ1-1; 8 nucleotides align to TRBD1. In germline, CDR1 is SGDLS, CDR2 YYNGEE. CDR3 length equals 14 residues. Trimming cost V 4 bases and J 6 bases; bases outside gene matches: 8. In nucleotides, the CDR3 is TGTGCCAGCAGCTCCGGAATGACAGGGGCTGAAGCTTTCTTT. Translated, it gives CASSSGMTGAEAFF.

This clonotype was observed a few times. The chain carries TRBV5-1 and TRBJ2-5, with a weak D call TRBD2 (5 bases). This CDR3 spans 14 amino acids. The germline V gene encodes CDR1 SGHRS and CDR2 YFSETQ. The V end was cut by 3 bases, the J end by 4 bases, with 13 bases between. The chain's CDR3 is CASSYSGFRETQYF. Here the CDR3 DNA reads TGCGCCAGCAGCTACTCGGGGTTCCGAGAGACCCAGTACTTC.

This clonotype has just a few counts. J is TRBJ2-2 and V is TRBV12-3 or TRBV12-4; D not certain. The CDR3 sequence is 15 residues long. V dropped 5 bases and J dropped 8 bases, with 18 bases sitting between them. CDR3 sequence reads: CASSRAVAVRGELFF. CDR3 bases: TGTGCCAGCAGTCGGGCGGTTGCGGTCCGGGGGGAGCTGTTTTTT.

This clonotype was detected only a few times. The chain uses TRBV7-9 and TRBJ1-3, with TRBD1 as a possible D gene (5 bases). This CDR3 has 15 amino acids. Germline V lookup: CDR1 SEHNR, CDR2 FQNEAQ (reference sequence). Trimming left V 5 bases short and J 4 bases short, with 15 bases between. The CDR3 spells CASSLTGTVGNTIYF. CDR3 nucleotides: TGTGCCAGCAGCCTGACCGGGACGGTGGGAAACACCATATATTTT.

There are many counts of this clonotype. This rearrangement joins TRBV12-3 or TRBV12-4 to TRBJ1-5, with unresolved D. The CDR3 has 13 amino acids. V was trimmed by 3 bases and J by 11 bases, leaving 14 bases between them. The CDR3 reads CASSFGPLGAQHF. The CDR3, as DNA: TGTGCCAGCAGTTTTGGCCCACTCGGGGCCCAGCATTTT.